The following is a T cell receptor (beta chain) sequence with its context. What it binds is unknown. This CDR3 spans 13 amino acids. Germline V lookup: CDR1 MNHEY, CDR2 SMNVEV (reference sequence). Trimming removed 1 base from V and 5 bases from J, with 8 bases in between. The data were obtained in a study of cytomegalovirus exposure and HLA in healthy donors. As for the study in general: When over 300 donors were genotyped, approximately 80% of them were found to fall in the Caucasian-associated ancestry cluster.

Findings of the study overall: TCR sequences were mostly rare, though some public TCRs occurred in many donors. Later on, a genetic analysis was performed. It linked a missense variant in DCLRE1C with V- and J-gene trimming of TCR beta. A few CMV-associated chains proved CMV antigen-specific in vitro.

Amplification used 60 Vbeta primers and 13 Jbeta primers. Sequencing used immunoSEQ multiplex PCR; TCRdb keeps in-frame clones, though not all of them. The sample gives some 150,000 clones, roughly 76% of which show up once; 4.9% is in the top ten. The material sequenced was PBMCs. The rearrangement joins TRBV27 to TRBJ1-1; a possible D gene is TRBD1 (5 bases). The source of this sequence is a woman between 18 and 30 years old in good health and CMV-seropositive. The CDR3 region is CASSLWGETEAFF. The DNA of the CDR3 is TGTGCCAGCAGTTTATGGGGGGAAACTGAAGCTTTCTTT.